The TCR beta chain under discussion was sequenced for a study of blood T cell repertoires in COVID-19 (dated by TCRdb to the early 2020s). For the study in its entirety: Collaborator samples came from the United States, Italy and Spain and covered acute and convalescent phases of COVID-19. The material from the prospective study consisted of cDNA or gDNA derived from T cells, B-cell-depleted T cells, or PBMCs. The dataset comprised deeply sampled blood TCRbeta repertoires from subjects exposed to, actively infected with, or recovered from COVID-19. The repertoires were released in a freely available public database intended as a resource for research on the immune response to SARS-CoV-2. The samples were drawn from the first 160 participants of the ongoing ImmuneRACE study and from some 1,300 subjects provided by 6 global collaborators. Nearly every sample came with metadata listing a de-identified subject ID, COVID-19 status, age in years and sex. HLA class I and class II types, where available, came from metadata supplied by the sample provider rather than from assay-based typing.

The immunoSEQ Assay, a bias-controlled multiplex PCR, was used to amplify TCRbeta CDR3 regions from genomic DNA. The source study handled its data this way. Nucleated cell counts per sample were estimated from amplification of reference gene primers within the assay. Sequence reads were collapsed and filtered to measure the absolute abundance of every unique TCRbeta CDR3 rearrangement. For each sample, productive Simpson clonality was calculated as the square root of Simpson's diversity index over productive rearrangements. TCRdb's version of the immuneACCESS table is confined to in-frame rearrangements and falls short of the full clone set. An unresolved V gene accounts for under half of the shortfall where checked; the remainder is of unknown origin. V, J and clone size were drawn from that table, and D and trimming were deduced from the DNA. This sample is represented by around 280,000 clones; 70% to 90% of them were singletons. Together, the top ten hold around 4.2% of the sample.

The full study reports these points: Clinical and demographic metadata were provided uncurated, with the amount varying by source and participant.

The trim is 5 bases for V and 12 bases for J, with a gap of 16 bases between the germline ends. CDR1 and CDR2, per the germline V gene, are SGHAT and FQNNGV. Taken from cysteine to phenylalanine, the CDR3 has 12 residues. The read is trimmed to its CDR3 DNA, 36 bases read in frame from base 1. In this sample, this clone turned up a few times. The antigen it binds to is not known. Nothing much larger sits one base from this clone, and base qualities are not available. Each collaborating institution followed its own protocols to collect whole blood in K2EDTA tubes. For TCRbeta analysis, collaborator samples were shipped as frozen whole blood, as isolated PBMCs, or as DNA extracted from either sample type.

The V gene is TRBV11-2 and the J gene is TRBJ1-1, with a weak D call of TRBD1 (6 bases match). The TCR comes from a woman in her fifties or sixties with active or convalescent COVID-19. The sample taken for sequencing was peripheral blood. The DNA sequence is TGTGCCAGCAGCCCCGAGGGGGTCGTACCTTTCTTT. Its protein reads: CASSPEGVVPFF.